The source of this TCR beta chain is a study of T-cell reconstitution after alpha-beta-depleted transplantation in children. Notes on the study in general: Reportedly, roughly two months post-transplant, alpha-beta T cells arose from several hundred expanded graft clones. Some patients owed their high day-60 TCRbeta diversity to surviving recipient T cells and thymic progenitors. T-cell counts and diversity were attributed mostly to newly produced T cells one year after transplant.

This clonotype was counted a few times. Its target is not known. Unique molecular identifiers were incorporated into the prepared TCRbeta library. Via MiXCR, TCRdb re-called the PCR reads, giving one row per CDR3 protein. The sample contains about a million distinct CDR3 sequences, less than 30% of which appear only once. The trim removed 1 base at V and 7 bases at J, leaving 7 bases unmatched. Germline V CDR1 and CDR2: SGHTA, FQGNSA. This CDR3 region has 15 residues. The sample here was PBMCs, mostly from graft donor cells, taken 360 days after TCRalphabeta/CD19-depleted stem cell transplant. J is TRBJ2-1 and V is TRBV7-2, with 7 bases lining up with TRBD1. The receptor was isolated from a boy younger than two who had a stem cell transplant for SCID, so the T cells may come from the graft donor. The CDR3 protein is CASSLGQGVWNEQFF. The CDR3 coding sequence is TGTGCCAGCAGCTTAGGCCAGGGGGTTTGGAATGAGCAGTTCTTC. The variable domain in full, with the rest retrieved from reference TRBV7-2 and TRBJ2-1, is GAGVSQSPSNKVTEKGKDVELRCDPISGHTALYWYRQSLGQGLEFLIYFQGNSAPDKSGLPSDRFSAERTGGSVSTLTIQRTQQEDSAVYLCASSLGQGVWNEQFFGPGTRLTVL.